This TCR beta chain was identified during a study of cytomegalovirus exposure and HLA in healthy donors. For the study at large: Findings of an earlier analysis included roughly 120 million unique TCR beta sequences from some 200 million T cells. Whole-study findings and limits: HLA alleles were associated with some 17,000 TCR beta sequences in a later analysis at 0.05 false discovery rate. Later work found that TCR association rates differed between HLA loci; DRB1 had the most and HLA-C the fewest. Highly shared sequence variants in one cluster were likely a sequencing artifact.

Turning to this clone: Its antigen remains unidentified.

Vbeta (60) and Jbeta (13) primers were used in the PCR. TCRdb keeps only in-frame clones here, not all; method: immunoSEQ multiplex PCR. The sample lists some 160,000 clones, around 80% occurring once. Sequencing used PBMCs. The TCR was taken from a man between 18 and 29 years old in good health and CMV-seronegative.

CDR3 nucleotide sequence: TGTGCCAGCAGACCCGGACAGGGGTCTCCTCAGCCCCAGCATTTT. Its protein product is CASRPGQGSPQPQHF. This rearrangement joins TRBV28 to TRBJ1-5; 9 nucleotides line up with TRBD1. J was trimmed by 6 bases and V by 6 bases; bases with no gene match: 9. The germline V gene has CDR1 MDHEN and CDR2 SYDVKM. CDR3 length equals 15 residues.